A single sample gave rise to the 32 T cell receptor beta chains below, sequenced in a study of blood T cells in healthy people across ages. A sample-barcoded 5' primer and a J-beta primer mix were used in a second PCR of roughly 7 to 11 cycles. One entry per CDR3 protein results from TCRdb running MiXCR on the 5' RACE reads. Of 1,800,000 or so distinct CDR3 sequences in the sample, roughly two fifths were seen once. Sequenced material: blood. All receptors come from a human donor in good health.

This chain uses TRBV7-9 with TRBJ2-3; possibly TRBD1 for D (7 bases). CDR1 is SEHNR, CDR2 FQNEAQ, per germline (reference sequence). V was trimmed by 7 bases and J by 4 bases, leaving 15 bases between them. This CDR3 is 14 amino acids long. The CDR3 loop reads CASIRGGGADTQYF. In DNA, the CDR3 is TGTGCCAGCATAAGAGGGGGCGGGGCAGATACGCAGTATTTT.

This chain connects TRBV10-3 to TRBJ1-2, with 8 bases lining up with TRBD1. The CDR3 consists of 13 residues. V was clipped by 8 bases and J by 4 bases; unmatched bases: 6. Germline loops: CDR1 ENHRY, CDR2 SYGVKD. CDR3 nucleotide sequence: TGTGCCATCCACAACGGACAGGGCTATGGCTACACCTTC. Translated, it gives CAIHNGQGYGYTF.

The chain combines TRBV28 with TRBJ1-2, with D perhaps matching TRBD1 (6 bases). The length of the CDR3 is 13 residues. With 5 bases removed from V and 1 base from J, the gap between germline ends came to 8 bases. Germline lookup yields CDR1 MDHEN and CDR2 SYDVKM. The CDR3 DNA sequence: TGTGCCAGCAGTAAGGGGGGTAACTATGGCTACACCTTC. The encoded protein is CASSKGGNYGYTF.

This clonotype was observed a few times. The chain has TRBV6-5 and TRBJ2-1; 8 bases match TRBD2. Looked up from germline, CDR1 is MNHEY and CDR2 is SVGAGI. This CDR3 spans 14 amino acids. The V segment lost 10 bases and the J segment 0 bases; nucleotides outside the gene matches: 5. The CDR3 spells CATGGGFSYNEQFF. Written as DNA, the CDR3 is TGTGCCACCGGCGGGGGGTTCTCCTACAATGAGCAGTTCTTC.

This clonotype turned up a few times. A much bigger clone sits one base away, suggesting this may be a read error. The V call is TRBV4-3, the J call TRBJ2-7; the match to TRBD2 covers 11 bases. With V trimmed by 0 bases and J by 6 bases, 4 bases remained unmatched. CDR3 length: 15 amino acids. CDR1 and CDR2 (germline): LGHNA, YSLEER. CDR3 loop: CASSQELAGGGEQYF. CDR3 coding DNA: TGCGCCAGCAGCCAAGAATTAGCGGGGGGGGGCGAGCAGTACTTC.

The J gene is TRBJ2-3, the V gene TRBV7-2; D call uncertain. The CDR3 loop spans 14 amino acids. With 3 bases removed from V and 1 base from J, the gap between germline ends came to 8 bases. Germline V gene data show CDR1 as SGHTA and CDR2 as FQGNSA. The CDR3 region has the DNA TGTGCCAGCAGCTTCAGTCAGGGCACAGATACGCAGTATTTT. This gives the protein CASSFSQGTDTQYF.

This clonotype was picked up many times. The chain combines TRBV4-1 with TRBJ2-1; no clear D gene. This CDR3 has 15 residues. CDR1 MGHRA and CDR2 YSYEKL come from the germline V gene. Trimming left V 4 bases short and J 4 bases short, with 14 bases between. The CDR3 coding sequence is TGCGCCAGCAGCCCGACAACACCGAGTTACAATGAGCAGTTCTTC. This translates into CASSPTTPSYNEQFF.

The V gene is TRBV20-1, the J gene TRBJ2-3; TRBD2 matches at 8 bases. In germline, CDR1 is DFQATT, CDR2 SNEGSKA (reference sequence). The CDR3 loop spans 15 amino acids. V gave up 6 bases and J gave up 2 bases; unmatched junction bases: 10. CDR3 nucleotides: TGCAGTGCAACCCTTAGCGGGGCCTTCACAGATACGCAGTATTTT. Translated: CSATLSGAFTDTQYF.

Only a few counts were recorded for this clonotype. The CDR3 nucleotides are TGCAGTGCCACAGGGTCAGATTCCTACGAGCAGTACTTC. Translation: CSATGSDSYEQYF. This chain uses TRBV20-1 with TRBJ2-7, with a tentative D call TRBD1 (6 bases). This CDR3 region has 13 residues. In germline, CDR1 is DFQATT, CDR2 SNEGSKA (reference sequence). Trimming removed 6 bases from V and 1 base from J, with 13 bases in between.

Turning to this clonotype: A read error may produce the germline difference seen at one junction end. DNA for the CDR3: TGCAGCGTTCTACAGGATCCAGGCACAGGTACGCAGTATTTT. This encodes CSVLQDPGTGTQYF. The chain combines TRBV29-1 with TRBJ2-3; weak D call: TRBD1 (5 bases). The CDR3 spans 14 residues. The germline CDR1 and CDR2 sequences are SQVTM and ANQGSEA.

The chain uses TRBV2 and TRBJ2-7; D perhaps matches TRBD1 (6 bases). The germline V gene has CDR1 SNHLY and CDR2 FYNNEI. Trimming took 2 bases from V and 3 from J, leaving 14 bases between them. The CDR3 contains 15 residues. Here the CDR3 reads CASSEWAGDIYEQYF. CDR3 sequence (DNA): TGTGCCAGCAGTGAATGGGCAGGGGACATCTACGAGCAGTACTTC.

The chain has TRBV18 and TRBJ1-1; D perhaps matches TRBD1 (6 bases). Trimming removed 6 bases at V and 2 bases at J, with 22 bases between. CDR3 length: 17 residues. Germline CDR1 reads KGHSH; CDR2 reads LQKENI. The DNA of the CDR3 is TGTGCCAGCTCCCAATCTTCCCTTGGACAGCCAAACACTGAAGCTTTCTTT. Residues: CASSQSSLGQPNTEAFF.

The CDR3: CASRGWEGEKLFF. CDR3 bases: TGTGCCAGCCGGGGCTGGGAGGGTGAAAAACTGTTTTTT. The chain recombines TRBV28 with TRBJ1-4; tentative D call: TRBD1 (5 bases). Germline V gene sequence: CDR1 MDHEN, CDR2 SYDVKM. The CDR3 length is 13 residues. V shed 8 bases and J shed 7 bases, with 14 bases lying between them.

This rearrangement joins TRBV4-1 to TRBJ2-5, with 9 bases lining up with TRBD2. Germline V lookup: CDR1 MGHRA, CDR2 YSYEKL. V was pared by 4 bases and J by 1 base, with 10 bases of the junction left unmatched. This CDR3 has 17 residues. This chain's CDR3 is CASSPYPSGMGQETQYF. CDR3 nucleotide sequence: TGCGCCAGCAGCCCGTATCCTAGCGGGATGGGCCAAGAGACCCAGTACTTC.

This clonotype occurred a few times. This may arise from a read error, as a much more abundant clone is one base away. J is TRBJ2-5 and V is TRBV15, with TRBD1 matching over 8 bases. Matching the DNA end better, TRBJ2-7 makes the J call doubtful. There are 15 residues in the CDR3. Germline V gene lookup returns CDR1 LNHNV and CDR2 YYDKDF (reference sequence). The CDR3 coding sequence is TGTGCCACCAGCAGAAATCAGGGGGCTTCTTCCGAGCAGTACTTC. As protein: CATSRNQGASSEQYF.

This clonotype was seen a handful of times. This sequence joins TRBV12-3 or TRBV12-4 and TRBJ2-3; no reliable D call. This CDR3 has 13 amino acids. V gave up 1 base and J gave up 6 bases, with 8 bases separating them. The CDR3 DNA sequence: TGTGCCAGCAGTTTAGGGCCGTGGGATACGCAGTATTTT. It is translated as CASSLGPWDTQYF.

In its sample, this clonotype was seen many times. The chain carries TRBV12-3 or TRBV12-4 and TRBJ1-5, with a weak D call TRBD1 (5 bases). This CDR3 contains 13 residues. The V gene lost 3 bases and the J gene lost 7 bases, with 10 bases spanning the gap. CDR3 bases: TGTGCCAGCAGTTTGCAGGGTGGGCAGCCCCAGCATTTT. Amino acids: CASSLQGGQPQHF.

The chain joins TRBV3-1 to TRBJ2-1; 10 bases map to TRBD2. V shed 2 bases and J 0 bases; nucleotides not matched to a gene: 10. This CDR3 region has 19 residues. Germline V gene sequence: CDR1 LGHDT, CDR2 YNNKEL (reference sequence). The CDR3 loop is CASSQPSLSGGSSYNEQFF. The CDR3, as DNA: TGTGCCAGCAGCCAACCCTCCCTTAGCGGGGGGAGCTCCTACAATGAGCAGTTCTTC.

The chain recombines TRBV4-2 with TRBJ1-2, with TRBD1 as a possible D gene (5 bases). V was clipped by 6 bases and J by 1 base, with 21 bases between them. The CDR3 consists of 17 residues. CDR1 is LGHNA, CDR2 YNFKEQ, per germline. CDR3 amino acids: CASRLGSEAGNNYGYTF. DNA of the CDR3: TGTGCCAGCAGATTGGGCTCCGAGGCAGGGAATAACTATGGCTACACCTTC.

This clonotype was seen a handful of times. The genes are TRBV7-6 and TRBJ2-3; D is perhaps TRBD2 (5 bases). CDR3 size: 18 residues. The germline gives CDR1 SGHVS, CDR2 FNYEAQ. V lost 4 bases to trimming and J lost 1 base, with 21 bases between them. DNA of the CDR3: TGTGCCAGCAGCTCCATCCCCTTCCGGGATCACGGCACAGATACGCAGTATTTT. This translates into CASSSIPFRDHGTDTQYF.

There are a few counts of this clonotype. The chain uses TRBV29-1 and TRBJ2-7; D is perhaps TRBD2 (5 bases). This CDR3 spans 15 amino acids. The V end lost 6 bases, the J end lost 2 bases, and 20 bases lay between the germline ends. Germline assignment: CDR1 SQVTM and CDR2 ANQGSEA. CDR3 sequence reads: CSVTLPGLTPYEQYF. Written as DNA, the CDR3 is TGCAGCGTCACACTCCCTGGACTTACTCCCTACGAGCAGTACTTC.

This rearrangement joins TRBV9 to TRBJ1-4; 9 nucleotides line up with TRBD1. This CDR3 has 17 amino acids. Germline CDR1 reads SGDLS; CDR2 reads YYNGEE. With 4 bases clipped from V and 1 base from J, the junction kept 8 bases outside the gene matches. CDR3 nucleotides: TGTGCCAGCAGCCCCCAGACAGGGGGTGGAACTAATGAAAAACTGTTTTTT. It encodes CASSPQTGGGTNEKLFF.

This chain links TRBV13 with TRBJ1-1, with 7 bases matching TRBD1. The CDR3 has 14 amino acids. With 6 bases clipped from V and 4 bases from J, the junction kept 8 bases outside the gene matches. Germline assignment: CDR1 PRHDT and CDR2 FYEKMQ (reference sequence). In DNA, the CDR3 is TGTGCCAGCAGATCCACAGGGGCCATCACTGAAGCTTTCTTT. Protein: CASRSTGAITEAFF.

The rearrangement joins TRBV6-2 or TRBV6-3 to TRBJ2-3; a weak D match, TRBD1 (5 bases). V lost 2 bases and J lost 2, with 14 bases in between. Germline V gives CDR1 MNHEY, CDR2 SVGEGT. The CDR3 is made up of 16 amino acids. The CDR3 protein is CASSYPTQVHTDTQYF. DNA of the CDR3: TGTGCCAGCAGTTACCCGACACAGGTCCACACAGATACGCAGTATTTT.

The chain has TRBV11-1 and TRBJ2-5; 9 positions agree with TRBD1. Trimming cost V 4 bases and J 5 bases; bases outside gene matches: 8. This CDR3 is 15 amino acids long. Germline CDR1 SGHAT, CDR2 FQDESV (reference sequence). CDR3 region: CASSYKQGAGETQYF. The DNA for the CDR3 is TGTGCCAGCAGCTATAAACAGGGGGCAGGGGAGACCCAGTACTTC.

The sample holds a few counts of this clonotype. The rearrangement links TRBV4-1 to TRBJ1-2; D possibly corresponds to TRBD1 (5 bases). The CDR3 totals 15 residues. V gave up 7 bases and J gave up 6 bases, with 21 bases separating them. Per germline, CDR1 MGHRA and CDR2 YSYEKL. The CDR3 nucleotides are TGCGCCAGCACCTTAAATCACCAAGGGGTGAATGGCTACACCTTC. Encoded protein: CASTLNHQGVNGYTF.

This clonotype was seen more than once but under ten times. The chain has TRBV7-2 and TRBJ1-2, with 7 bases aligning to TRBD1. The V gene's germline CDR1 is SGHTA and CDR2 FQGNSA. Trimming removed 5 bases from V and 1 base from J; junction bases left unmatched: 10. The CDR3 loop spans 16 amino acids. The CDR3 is CASSPDRTGLNYGYTF. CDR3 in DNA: TGTGCCAGCAGCCCGGACAGGACGGGACTTAACTATGGCTACACCTTC.

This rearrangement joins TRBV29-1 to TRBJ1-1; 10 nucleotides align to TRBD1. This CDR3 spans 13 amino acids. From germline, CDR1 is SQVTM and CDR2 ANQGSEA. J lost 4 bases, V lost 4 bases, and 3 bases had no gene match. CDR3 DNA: TGCAGCGTTGGGTGGACAGGGGGCACTGAAGCTTTCTTT. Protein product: CSVGWTGGTEAFF. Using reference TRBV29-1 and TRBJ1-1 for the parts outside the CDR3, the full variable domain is SAVISQKPSRDICQRGTSLTIQCQVDSQVTMMFWYRQQPGQSLTLIATANQGSEATYESGFVIDKFPISRPNLTFSTLTVSNMSPEDSSIYLCSVGWTGGTEAFFGQGTRLTVV.

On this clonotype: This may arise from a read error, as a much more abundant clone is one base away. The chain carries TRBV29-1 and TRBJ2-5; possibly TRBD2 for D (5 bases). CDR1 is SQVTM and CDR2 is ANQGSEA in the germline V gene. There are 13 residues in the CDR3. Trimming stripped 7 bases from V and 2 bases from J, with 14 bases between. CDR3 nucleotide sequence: TGCAGCGCCGGACGGGGAGTACAAGAGACCCAGTACTTC. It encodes CSAGRGVQETQYF. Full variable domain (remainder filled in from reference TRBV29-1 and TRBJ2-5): SAVISQKPSRDICQRGTSLTIQCQVDSQVTMMFWYRQQPGQSLTLIATANQGSEATYESGFVIDKFPISRPNLTFSTLTVSNMSPEDSSIYLCSAGRGVQETQYFGPGTRLLVL.

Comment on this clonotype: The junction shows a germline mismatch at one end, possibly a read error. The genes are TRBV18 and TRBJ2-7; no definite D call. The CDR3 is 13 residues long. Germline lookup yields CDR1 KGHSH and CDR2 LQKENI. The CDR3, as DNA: TGTGCCGGCTCCCCCGAACAGCTCTACGAGCAGTACTTC. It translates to CAGSPEQLYEQYF. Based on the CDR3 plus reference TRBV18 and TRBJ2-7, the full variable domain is NAGVMQNPRHLVRRRGQEARLRCSPMKGHSHVYWYRQLPEEGLKFMVYLQKENIIDESGMPKERFSAEFPKEGPSILRIQQVVRGDSAAYFCAGSPEQLYEQYFGPGTRLTVT.

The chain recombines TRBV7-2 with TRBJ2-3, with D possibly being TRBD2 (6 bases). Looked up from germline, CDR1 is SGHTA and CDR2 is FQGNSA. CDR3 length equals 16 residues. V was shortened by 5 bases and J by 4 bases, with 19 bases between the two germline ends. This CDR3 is CASSHQGGSRSDTQYF. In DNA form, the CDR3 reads TGTGCCAGCAGCCACCAGGGAGGCAGCCGGTCAGATACGCAGTATTTT.

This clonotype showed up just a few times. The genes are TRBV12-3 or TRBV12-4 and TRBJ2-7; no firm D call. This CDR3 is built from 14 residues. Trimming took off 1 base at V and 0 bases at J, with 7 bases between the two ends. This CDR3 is CASSLERHSYEQYF. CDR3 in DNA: TGTGCCAGCAGTTTAGAACGTCACTCCTACGAGCAGTACTTC.